The next 24 T cell receptor beta chains were all read from a single sample in a study of T cell repertoires in aging, cancer and after chemotherapy. Peripheral blood genomic DNA, not sorted cells or RNA, was the template. TRB rearrangements spanning V, D and J were amplified using mixed TRB-A/B primers. TCRdb used MiXCR to reprocess the multiplex PCR reads, holding one entry per CDR3 protein. The profile covers over 2,500 distinct CDR3 sequences, with about 25% appearing a single time and approximately 5% taken by the ten largest. Source material: blood. The receptors here all came from a human donor with a solid tumor.

This clonotype counts as large. The CDR3 DNA sequence: TGTGCCAGCAGCTCGCTTAACTATGGCTACACCTTC. Residues: CASSSLNYGYTF. The chain combines TRBV5-6 with TRBJ1-2; D gene ambiguous. The CDR3 is 12 amino acids. The germline gives CDR1 SGHDT, CDR2 YYEEEE. Trimming removed 3 bases at V and 1 base at J, with 4 bases between.

This clonotype counts as medium-sized. The gene calls are TRBV18 and TRBJ2-3, with 9 bases fitting TRBD2. This CDR3 is 16 amino acids long. V gave up 1 base and J gave up 5 bases; unmatched junction bases: 7. Germline V gene lookup returns CDR1 KGHSH and CDR2 LQKENI. This CDR3 reads CASSPLRGGARDTQYF. In DNA form, the CDR3 reads TGTGCCAGCTCACCACTACGCGGGGGGGCCCGAGATACGCAGTATTTT.

This clonotype rates as large. This rearrangement joins TRBV29-1 to TRBJ1-1; D uncertain. The CDR3 sequence is 13 residues long. Between the trimmed V and J ends, which lost 7 bases and 2 bases, there was a span of 14 bases. CDR1 is SQVTM and CDR2 is ANQGSEA in the germline V gene. The CDR3 coding sequence is TGCAGCGGATTCCTGGGTCCTAACACTGAAGCTTTCTTT. It translates to CSGFLGPNTEAFF.

This clonotype is medium-sized (0.01 to 0.1%) within its sample. The gene calls are TRBV20-1 and TRBJ2-5, with 7 bases aligning to TRBD2. The CDR3 consists of 13 residues. CDR1 is DFQATT and CDR2 is SNEGSKA in the germline V gene (reference sequence). The V and J ends lost 2 bases and 4 bases, in that order; junction bases with no gene match: 4. The CDR3 nucleotides read TGCAGTGCTAGACCCTGGGAGGGAGAGACCCAGTACTTC. It is translated as CSARPWEGETQYF.

J is TRBJ1-6 and V is TRBV27; a weak D match, TRBD1 (6 bases). Germline CDR1 MNHEY, CDR2 SMNVEV (reference sequence). The CDR3 is 14 residues long. V was pared by 4 bases and J by 6 bases, with 10 bases between. CDR3 sequence reads: CASSSGEFNSPLHF. The CDR3 DNA follows: TGTGCCAGCAGTTCAGGGGAATTTAATTCACCCCTCCACTTT.

As to this clonotype: This may arise from a read error, as a much more abundant clone is one base away. Here the CDR3 omits its conserved ending phenylalanine or tryptophan, so a read error is the likely source. The rearrangement uses TRBV6-6 and TRBJ2-3, with D perhaps given as TRBD1 or TRBD2 (5 bases each). This CDR3 is 15 amino acids long. V was trimmed by 2 bases and J by 1 base, leaving 10 bases between them. Germline V gene data show CDR1 as MNHNY and CDR2 as SVGAGI (reference sequence). CDR3 nucleotides: TGTGCCAGCAGTTACCGGGACGGAGGCACAGATACGCAGTATTTA. Amino acid sequence: CASSYRDGGTDTQYL.

This clonotype was counted a few times. V usage is TRBV7-2 and J usage is TRBJ1-6; 8 nucleotides align to TRBD1. The J segment lost 10 bases and the V segment lost 5 bases, leaving 10 bases of the junction unmatched. The CDR3 is 15 residues long. CDR1 and CDR2 (germline): SGHTA, FQGNSA. The CDR3 DNA follows: TGTGCCAGCAGCCTACCATCCGGGACAGGCTCACCCCTCCACTTT. Protein product: CASSLPSGTGSPLHF.

CDR3 protein: CASSWTGGTGELFF. In DNA, the CDR3 is TGCGCCAGCAGCTGGACAGGGGGGACCGGGGAGCTGTTTTTT. V gene TRBV5-1 combines with J gene TRBJ2-2, with 10 positions matching TRBD1. V was clipped by 3 bases and J by 5 bases; unmatched bases: 1. Per the germline V gene, CDR1 is SGHRS and CDR2 is YFSETQ. The CDR3 is 14 amino acids.

By share, this clonotype counts as medium-sized (0.01 to 0.1%). The gene calls are TRBV18 and TRBJ1-4; 9 bases are shared with TRBD1. Unmatched junction bases numbered 3, after V lost 4 bases and J lost 6 bases. Germline loops: CDR1 KGHSH, CDR2 LQKENI. The CDR3 totals 14 residues. The CDR3 DNA reads TGTGCCAGCTCACAGGGACAGGGTGATGAAAAACTGTTTTTT. Amino acids: CASSQGQGDEKLFF.

In its sample, this clonotype is medium-sized. Written as DNA, the CDR3 is TGTGCCAGCAGCCCAGAGAGGTGGGGGGGCCGGGAGACCCAGTACTTC. Translating gives CASSPERWGGRETQYF. This sequence joins TRBV7-6 and TRBJ2-5; TRBD2 might be the D (7 bases). This CDR3 contains 16 residues. V gave up 5 bases and J gave up 5 bases, with 21 bases separating them. The germline gives CDR1 SGHVS, CDR2 FNYEAQ.

The V and J genes are TRBV20-1 and TRBJ2-7; possible D gene TRBD1, 6 bases. Germline V gives CDR1 DFQATT, CDR2 SNEGSKA (reference sequence). The V end was cut by 5 bases, the J end by 3 bases, with 17 bases between. CDR3 length: 14 amino acids. The CDR3 sequence is CSAHRRGSGYEQYF. CDR3 in DNA: TGCAGTGCTCACCGCAGGGGAAGCGGCTACGAGCAGTACTTC.

This clonotype is categorized as medium-sized. The chain recombines TRBV19 with TRBJ1-5; the D gene is possibly TRBD1 (5 bases). CDR1 is LNHDA, CDR2 SQIVND, per germline (reference sequence). Trimming took off 5 bases at V and 2 bases at J, with 13 bases between the two ends. The CDR3 has 15 amino acids. In nucleotides, the CDR3 is TGTGCCAGTAGTCCCTGGGGGGGAGGCAATCAGCCCCAGCATTTT. Translation: CASSPWGGGNQPQHF.

This chain joins TRBV11-2 and TRBJ2-1; TRBD2 matches at 12 bases. V gave up 5 bases and J gave up 3 bases; unmatched junction bases: 5. This CDR3 is 16 amino acids long. Germline V gives CDR1 SGHAT, CDR2 FQNNGV. The CDR3: CASSLTLAGGYNEQFF. The CDR3 DNA reads TGTGCCAGCAGCCTAACACTAGCGGGGGGCTACAATGAGCAGTTCTTC.

This clonotype is classed as medium-sized. V and J are TRBV6-5 and TRBJ1-1, with D perhaps matching TRBD1 (6 bases). The CDR3 is 12 amino acids. Germline V gives CDR1 MNHEY, CDR2 SVGAGI. Trimming removed 5 bases from V and 3 bases from J, with 7 bases in between. CDR3 sequence (DNA): TGTGCCAGCAGTCCAGGGGACACTGAAGCTTTCTTT. Translating gives CASSPGDTEAFF.

This clonotype was observed a handful of times. V and J are TRBV7-9 and TRBJ1-2; D is undetermined. Germline values: CDR1 SEHNR, CDR2 FQNEAQ (reference sequence). The CDR3 runs to 16 residues. Trimming took 5 bases from V and 3 from J, leaving 19 bases between them. The CDR3 spells CASSPRISALDYGYTF. In DNA, the CDR3 is TGTGCCAGCAGCCCCAGGATCTCCGCCCTGGACTATGGCTACACCTTC.

The V and J genes are TRBV20-1 and TRBJ1-4; TRBD1 is a possible D gene (6 bases). Germline CDR1 reads DFQATT; CDR2 reads SNEGSKA (reference sequence). V gave up 7 bases and J gave up 6 bases, with 15 bases separating them. The CDR3 extends over 13 amino acids. The CDR3 DNA reads TGCAGTGGTCAGCGGGGGCGCGATGAAAAACTGTTTTTT. This encodes CSGQRGRDEKLFF.

By share, this clonotype ranks as medium-sized. The V call is TRBV5-4, the J call TRBJ2-3; D unresolved. Germline loops: CDR1 SGHNT, CDR2 YYREEE (reference sequence). The CDR3 has 13 amino acids. V was shortened by 2 bases and J by 3 bases, with 7 bases between the two germline ends. Here the CDR3 DNA reads TGTGCCAGCAGCTTACTACCGACAGATACGCAGTATTTT. It translates to CASSLLPTDTQYF.

This clonotype appeared once. This chain joins TRBV24-1 and TRBJ2-1; a weak D match, TRBD1 (5 bases). The CDR3 length is 14 residues. Germline V lookup: CDR1 KGHDR, CDR2 SFDVKD. The V end was cut by 9 bases, the J end by 1 base, with 12 bases between. The CDR3 region is CATEGQESYNEQFF. The CDR3 bases are TGTGCCACCGAAGGACAAGAATCCTACAATGAGCAGTTCTTC.

This clonotype is medium-sized. The chain employs TRBV18 and TRBJ1-2; 8 bases are a match to TRBD1. CDR3 length: 15 residues. CDR1 and CDR2 from the germline V gene are KGHSH and LQKENI. The ends lost 3 bases at V and 7 bases at J; junction bases unmatched: 10. The CDR3 DNA reads as TGTGCCAGCTCACCCATGGACAGGGACGGTAGTGGCTACACCTTC. This sequence encodes CASSPMDRDGSGYTF.

This clonotype was observed a few times. This sequence joins TRBV4-3 and TRBJ2-1, with TRBD1 matching over 8 bases. With 0 bases clipped from V and 1 base from J, the junction kept 2 bases outside the gene matches. This CDR3 is built from 16 residues. Per germline, CDR1 LGHNA and CDR2 YSLEER. In DNA, the CDR3 is TGCGCCAGCAGCCAAGAAACAGGGGGGTCCTACAATGAGCAGTTCTTC. This encodes CASSQETGGSYNEQFF.

The chain links TRBV27 to TRBJ2-3, with 13 positions matching TRBD2. Germline CDR1 MNHEY, CDR2 SMNVEV (reference sequence). V trimming: 1 base; J trimming: 4 bases; junction bases outside the gene matches: 14. The length of the CDR3 is 20 residues. For the CDR3, the DNA is TGTGCCAGCAGTTTATTTCCTACTAGCGGGGGGGCCCTCCTCGCAGATACGCAGTATTTT. Its translation: CASSLFPTSGGALLADTQYF.

The V call is TRBV7-2, the J call TRBJ1-6; D unclear. Trimming removed 5 bases at V and 7 bases at J, with 15 bases between. The CDR3 is 15 residues long. Per the germline V gene, CDR1 is SGHTA and CDR2 is FQGNSA. The CDR3 DNA reads as TGTGCCAGCAGCCTGGACCCGGCGGGGAATTCACCCCTCCACTTT. Translating it yields CASSLDPAGNSPLHF.

On this clonotype: Possible read error: a much larger clone is one base away. The chain links TRBV18 to TRBJ2-7; perhaps D is TRBD1 or TRBD2 (5 bases each). Germline V lookup: CDR1 KGHSH, CDR2 LQKENI. The CDR3 is 13 residues long. The CDR3 region has the DNA TGTGTCAGCTCACCCGCAGGGACCCACGAGCAGTACTTC. Translating gives CVSSPAGTHEQYF.

This clonotype was counted between two and nine times. The CDR3 is CASSMGGGASEQYF. The CDR3, as DNA: TGTGCCAGTAGTATGGGAGGGGGGGCCTCCGAGCAGTACTTC. The rearrangement uses TRBV19 and TRBJ2-7; D perhaps matches TRBD2 (7 bases). Germline values: CDR1 LNHDA, CDR2 SQIVND (reference sequence). V dropped 3 bases and J dropped 6 bases, with 15 bases sitting between them. CDR3 size: 14 residues.